This T cell receptor (beta chain) was found in a study of esophageal squamous cell carcinoma under preoperative chemotherapy. Specified time point: after preoperative PTX-NDP chemotherapy. This CDR3 is 16 amino acids long. With 5 bases clipped from V and 5 bases from J, the junction kept 11 bases outside the gene matches. Germline assignment: CDR1 SGHVS and CDR2 FQNEAQ. A single record per CDR3 protein comes from TCRdb applying MiXCR to the PCR reads. The data contain around 34,000 distinct CDR3 sequences, around 50% of them seen just once; the ten biggest clones take up roughly 24%. The genes are TRBV7-8 and TRBJ2-3; 9 bases map to TRBD2. The clonotype originates from a human donor with esophageal squamous cell carcinoma. The donor label of this sample is uncertain. This specimen was collected from a patient given preoperative chemotherapy. CDR3 nucleotides: TGTGCCAGCAGCCCAACGGGGCTAGCGGGACAAGATACGCAGTATTTT. Encoded protein: CASSPTGLAGQDTQYF. Combining the CDR3 with reference TRBV7-8 and TRBJ2-3 gives the whole variable domain GAGVSQSPRYKVAKRGQDVALRCDPISGHVSLFWYQQALGQGPEFLTYFQNEAQLDKSGLPSDRFFAERPEGSVSTLKIQRTQQEDSAVYLCASSPTGLAGQDTQYFGPGTRLTVL.